Listed below are T cell receptor beta chains from one sample, sequenced in a study of T cell changes during pregnancy in multiple sclerosis. The method was immunoSEQ multiplex PCR; TCRdb's version includes in-frame clones alone and lacks a portion of them. The data contain 50,000 or so clones, around 90% of them singletons. This specimen was CD4+ T cells from peripheral blood mononuclear cells, taken before pregnancy. The receptors come from a female donor with multiple sclerosis, enrolled in a pregnancy study. The CDR3 runs from the conserved cysteine through the conserved F or W. Each record gives: J gene, V gene, CDR3 protein.

>TRBJ2-6|TRBV7-2
CASSPGGAGANVLTF
>TRBJ2-5|TRBV7-9
CASSFSGGETQYF
>TRBJ2-3|TRBV19
CASSMATGGTTDTQYF
>TRBJ1-4|TRBV2
CASSREGEKLFF
>TRBJ1-2|TRBV27
CASSLSRTGPSYGYTF
>TRBJ2-7|TRBV6-1
CASRGTADKTYEQYF
>TRBJ1-5|TRBV18
CASSRDPNQPQHF
>TRBJ2-1|TRBV5-1
CASSDPGGHEQFF
>TRBJ2-1|TRBV5-5
CASSRDSFTYNEQFF
>TRBJ1-1|TRBV7-8
CASSLRGRTNMNTEAFF
>TRBJ1-1|TRBV19
CASSILGTVKAFF
>TRBJ1-2|TRBV28
CASKRQGGGYTF
>TRBJ1-5|TRBV19
CASSIDSRGGRQPQHF
>TRBJ2-7|TRBV6-1
CASSPRGGASYEQYF
>TRBJ2-4|TRBV2
CASRGTSGVGFIQYF
>TRBJ2-7|TRBV13
CASSYTGREQYF
>TRBJ2-7|TRBV7-2
CASSTSGRSYEQYF
>TRBJ1-5|TRBV18
CASSPQGMGNQPQHF
>TRBJ1-2|TRBV6-4
CASSVPVGAWGYTF
>TRBJ2-1|TRBV4-1
CASSQEDGSSSYNEQFF
>TRBJ2-2|TRBV25-1
CASSGSRTDTGELFF
>TRBJ2-7|TRBV2
CASLAAYEQYF
>TRBJ1-5|TRBV28
CASSSAGTGGNQPQHF
>TRBJ2-7|TRBV9
CASSIRDRGAEQYF
>TRBJ2-7|TRBV15
CATVLCGRAYEQYF
>TRBJ2-7|TRBV2
CASTRTPARGEQYF
>TRBJ2-7|TRBV7-2
CASSLAAGLAGGRRGYEQYF
>TRBJ1-1|TRBV5-1
CASSFSRGKDTEAFF
>TRBJ2-3|TRBV27
CASSSQGAAQYF
>TRBJ2-3|TRBV6-5
CASSKTGISTDTQYF
>TRBJ2-7|TRBV7-9
CASSPRGQGIHEQYF
>TRBJ2-6|TRBV7-2
CASSLVVSGGLGANVLTF
>TRBJ2-1|TRBV5-4
CATLPPTLDFEYNEQFF
>TRBJ2-5|TRBV7-9
CASSTPGTGAGTQYF
>TRBJ1-2|TRBV27
CASSSPGQGAFGYTF
>TRBJ2-1|TRBV5-1
CASSPRAGVPEMSVRNEQFF
>TRBJ2-7|TRBV5-1
CASSSIRLAEQYF
>TRBJ1-2|TRBV27
CASKRQGRGYTF
>TRBJ1-2|TRBV27
CASSWKGANYGYTF
>TRBJ2-7|TRBV27
CASSPSERGTYEQYF
>TRBJ1-4|TRBV7-9
CASSGVGTVNEKLFF
>TRBJ2-1|TRBV19
CASSPGLAGGPYNEQFF
>TRBJ2-1|TRBV2
CASSGPEEQFF
>TRBJ2-2|TRBV18
CASSRSPGTSGSTGELFF
>TRBJ2-1|TRBV5-1
CASGAGGAYNEQFF
>TRBJ1-2|TRBV28
CATELSGEAGLYGYTF
>TRBJ1-4|TRBV2
CASSRDRAEKLFF
>TRBJ2-3|TRBV5-1
CASSLQGLADTQYF